A single sample gave rise to the 27 T cell receptor beta chains below, sequenced in a study of blood T cell repertoires in COVID-19. TCRdb keeps only in-frame clones here, not all; method: immunoSEQ multiplex PCR. The data contain a few hundred thousand clones, under 90% of them singletons. The sample consisted of peripheral blood. The receptors originated from a woman in her 30s with COVID-19, enrolled during active disease.

The chain has TRBV3-1 (or the pseudogene TRBV3-2) and TRBJ2-1; 8 nucleotides match TRBD1. The CDR3 spans 15 residues. V dropped 2 bases and J dropped 8; count of bases not matched to a gene: 8. CDR1 and CDR2 from the germline V gene are LGHDT and YNNKEL (reference sequence). The CDR3 is CASSQRRTGKDEQFF. CDR3 DNA sequence: TGTGCCAGCAGCCAACGACGGACAGGGAAGGATGAGCAGTTCTTC.

The chain carries TRBV19 and TRBJ2-1; 9 nucleotides agree with TRBD2. The CDR3 is 16 residues long. In germline, CDR1 is LNHDA, CDR2 SQIVND (reference sequence). The J segment lost 0 bases and the V segment lost 5 bases, leaving 5 bases of the junction unmatched. The CDR3 here is CASSSSGASSYNEQFF. The CDR3 nucleotides read TGTGCCAGTAGTTCTAGCGGGGCTAGCTCCTACAATGAGCAGTTCTTC.

The chain links TRBV29-1 to TRBJ1-2; D unresolved. Deletions cut 6 bases from V and 3 bases from J, with 11 bases between. CDR1 is SQVTM and CDR2 is ANQGSEA in the germline V gene. The CDR3 runs to 12 residues. CDR3 sequence (DNA): TGCAGCGTCGCCGACGGAGACTATGGCTACACCTTC. Translation: CSVADGDYGYTF. Full variable domain (outside the CDR3, taken from reference TRBV29-1 and TRBJ1-2): SAVISQKPSRDICQRGTSLTIQCQVDSQVTMMFWYRQQPGQSLTLIATANQGSEATYESGFVIDKFPISRPNLTFSTLTVSNMSPEDSSIYLCSVADGDYGYTFGSGTRLTVV.

V and J are TRBV6-5 and TRBJ2-2, with 7 bases fitting TRBD1. The V and J ends lost 2 bases and 7 bases, in that order; junction bases with no gene match: 7. Germline assignment: CDR1 MNHEY and CDR2 SVGAGI. This CDR3 has 15 amino acids. The CDR3 loop is CASSYPPTGLGELFF. For the CDR3, the DNA is TGTGCCAGCAGTTACCCTCCGACAGGGCTCGGGGAGCTGTTTTTT.

The chain uses TRBV19 and TRBJ2-3; 11 bases align to TRBD2. The CDR3 totals 16 residues. The V segment lost 4 bases and the J segment 2 bases; nucleotides outside the gene matches: 5. Germline V gene sequence: CDR1 LNHDA, CDR2 SQIVND (reference sequence). CDR3 in amino acids: CASSTGLAEITDTQYF. Here the CDR3 DNA reads TGTGCCAGTAGTACGGGACTAGCGGAAATCACAGATACGCAGTATTTT. The variable domain in full, with the rest retrieved from reference TRBV19 and TRBJ2-3, is DGGITQSPKYLFRKEGQNVTLSCEQNLNHDAMYWYRQDPGQGLRLIYYSQIVNDFQKGDIAEGYSVSREKKESFPLTVTSAQKNPTAFYLCASSTGLAEITDTQYFGPGTRLTVL.

CDR3 nucleotides: TGCAGTGCTACTGATTTCTTGGATACGCAGTATTTT. It encodes CSATDFLDTQYF. This chain links TRBV20-1 with TRBJ2-3; D is uncertain. V lost 4 bases and J 6 bases, leaving 11 bases between the germline ends. The germline V gene has CDR1 DFQATT and CDR2 SNEGSKA (reference sequence). CDR3 length: 12 amino acids.

The J gene is TRBJ1-5, the V gene TRBV4-1; TRBD1 matches at 11 bases. The germline V gene has CDR1 MGHRA and CDR2 YSYEKL. V gave up 3 bases and J gave up 6 bases; unmatched junction bases: 7. CDR3 length equals 16 residues. For the CDR3, the DNA is TGCGCCAGCAGCCAGGAACCGGGACAGGGGGGTCAGCCCCAGCATTTT. Amino acids: CASSQEPGQGGQPQHF.

In DNA, the CDR3 is TGTGCCAGCAGCCCAGGACTGTTCTACGAGCAGTACTTC. This sequence encodes CASSPGLFYEQYF. The chain is built from TRBV7-3 and TRBJ2-7; weak D call: TRBD2 (5 bases). Germline lookup yields CDR1 SGHTA and CDR2 FQGTGA. V was shortened by 5 bases and J by 3 bases, with 11 bases between the two germline ends. The CDR3 runs 13 residues.

The chain links TRBV13 to TRBJ2-1, with 9 positions matching TRBD2. Germline assignment: CDR1 PRHDT and CDR2 FYEKMQ (reference sequence). The V gene end was trimmed by 5 bases and the J gene end by 3 bases; junction bases not matched to a gene: 11. CDR3 length equals 17 residues. CDR3 coding DNA: TGTGCCAGCAGCCCTAGGTGGGTAGCGGGAGACTACAATGAGCAGTTCTTC. Translation: CASSPRWVAGDYNEQFF.

The chain carries TRBV2 and TRBJ1-2, with 8 nucleotides matching TRBD1. Germline V CDR1 and CDR2: SNHLY, FYNNEI. Losses at the gene ends were 8 bases for V and 6 bases for J; bases not matched to a gene: 11. The length of the CDR3 is 14 residues. CDR3 sequence (DNA): TGTGCCAGCGGTGCCGGGACAGGTGTTGATGGCTACACCTTC. It codes for CASGAGTGVDGYTF. The whole variable domain, filled in from reference TRBV2 and TRBJ1-2, reads EPEVTQTPSHQVTQMGQEVILRCVPISNHLYFYWYRQILGQKVEFLVSFYNNEISEKSEIFDDQFSVERPDGSNFTLKIRSTKLEDSAMYFCASGAGTGVDGYTFGSGTRLTVV.

The chain joins TRBV5-8 to TRBJ1-4, with D perhaps matching TRBD1 (5 bases). Trimming removed 4 bases from V and 0 bases from J, with 16 bases in between. The CDR3 consists of 17 residues. The germline gives CDR1 SGHTS, CDR2 YDEGEE. The CDR3 DNA sequence: TGTGCCAGCAGCCTGCCTCCCTGGGGGGCAACTAATGAAAAACTGTTTTTT. Translated: CASSLPPWGATNEKLFF.

The chain carries TRBV19 and TRBJ1-1; possible D gene TRBD1, 5 bases. Germline CDR1 reads LNHDA; CDR2 reads SQIVND (reference sequence). V was trimmed by 1 base and J by 3 bases, leaving 15 bases between them. CDR3 length: 16 amino acids. CDR3 sequence reads: CASSIGGSRVDTEAFF. In nucleotides, the CDR3 is TGTGCCAGTAGTATAGGTGGTAGCAGGGTGGACACTGAAGCTTTCTTT.

The rearrangement joins TRBV2 to TRBJ1-1, with 7 bases aligning to TRBD1. Germline V gives CDR1 SNHLY, CDR2 FYNNEI. Germline trimming cut 6 bases from V and 0 bases from J; bases unmatched to any gene: 7. The CDR3 spans 15 residues. DNA of the CDR3: TGTGCCAGCAGGAGACAGGGTGACATGAACACTGAAGCTTTCTTT. Translating gives CASRRQGDMNTEAFF.

The chain employs TRBV28 and TRBJ2-7; 13 bases are a match to TRBD2. Trimming removed 8 bases from V and 4 bases from J; junction bases left unmatched: 2. CDR1 and CDR2 from the germline V gene are MDHEN and SYDVKM. The CDR3 runs 13 residues. CDR3 protein: CASRTSGRYEQYF. The CDR3 DNA reads TGTGCCAGCCGGACTAGCGGGAGATACGAGCAGTACTTC.

This rearrangement joins TRBV11-2 to TRBJ2-7; D is possibly TRBD2 (5 bases). V dropped 2 bases and J dropped 3 bases, with 14 bases sitting between them. This CDR3 comprises 15 residues. The germline gives CDR1 SGHAT, CDR2 FQNNGV. The CDR3: CASSLSSSPNYEQYF. CDR3 nucleotide sequence: TGTGCCAGCAGCTTAAGCTCTAGCCCTAACTACGAGCAGTACTTC.

The V call is TRBV5-1, the J call TRBJ1-2; D gene unclear. In germline, CDR1 is SGHRS, CDR2 YFSETQ. Trimming left V 2 bases short and J 3 bases short, with 5 bases between. The length of the CDR3 is 12 residues. CDR3 sequence: CASSFDYYGYTF. The CDR3 DNA follows: TGCGCCAGCAGCTTCGACTACTATGGCTACACCTTC.

This chain joins TRBV7-9 and TRBJ2-7, with D possibly TRBD2 on 5 matching bases. The CDR3 length is 14 residues. Germline lookup yields CDR1 SEHNR and CDR2 FQNEAQ (reference sequence). With 2 bases removed from V and 2 bases from J, the gap between germline ends came to 10 bases. DNA for the CDR3: TGTGCCAGCAGCTTAACACTAGGTCCCTACGAGCAGTACTTC. This encodes CASSLTLGPYEQYF. Full variable domain (outside the CDR3, taken from reference TRBV7-9 and TRBJ2-7): DTGVSQNPRHKITKRGQNVTFRCDPISEHNRLYWYRQTLGQGPEFLTYFQNEAQLEKSRLLSDRFSAERPKGSFSTLEIQRTEQGDSAMYLCASSLTLGPYEQYFGPGTRLTVT.

The V and J genes are TRBV2 and TRBJ2-1; possibly TRBD2 for D (5 bases). Germline CDR1 is SNHLY and CDR2 is FYNNEI. The CDR3 is 13 amino acids. The chain's CDR3 is CSTRGSSYNEQFF. The CDR3 DNA is TGTTCCACACGGGGAAGCTCCTACAATGAGCAGTTCTTC.

The chain's CDR3 is CAITPSRDRTAEQYF. DNA of the CDR3: TGTGCCATCACCCCTAGCCGGGACAGGACGGCCGAGCAGTACTTC. The genes are TRBV10-3 and TRBJ2-7; 8 nucleotides align to TRBD1. The V and J ends lost 7 bases and 6 bases, in that order; junction bases with no gene match: 14. This CDR3 is built from 15 residues. Germline CDR1 is ENHRY and CDR2 is SYGVKD.

This rearrangement joins TRBV24-1 to TRBJ2-1; TRBD2 agrees at 8 bases. Germline loops: CDR1 KGHDR, CDR2 SFDVKD. The junction had 11 bases not matched to a gene; V was cut back by 5 bases and J by 9 bases. This CDR3 spans 15 amino acids. CDR3 residues: CATSGRSGSEGEQFF. The CDR3 bases are TGTGCCACCAGTGGGAGAAGCGGGAGTGAAGGTGAGCAGTTCTTC.

In this sample, this clone turned up a few times. The V call is TRBV6-5, the J call TRBJ1-6, with TRBD1 as a possible D gene (6 bases). V was shortened by 8 bases and J by 5 bases, with 13 bases between the two germline ends. The CDR3 contains 14 residues. The germline V gene has CDR1 MNHEY and CDR2 SVGAGI. The chain's CDR3 is CASSGQMDNSPLHF. Written as DNA, the CDR3 is TGTGCCAGCTCTGGACAGATGGATAATTCACCCCTCCACTTT.

This chain links TRBV5-4 with TRBJ2-5, with 9 bases matching TRBD1. The CDR3 runs to 15 residues. Germline CDR1 and CDR2: SGHNT and YYREEE (reference sequence). V shed 4 bases, J shed 2 bases, and the junction held 6 bases outside the gene matches. The CDR3 region is CASSLDRGVQETQYF. CDR3 in DNA: TGTGCCAGCAGCCTAGACAGGGGGGTACAAGAGACCCAGTACTTC.

This sequence joins TRBV19 and TRBJ2-1; TRBD1 matches 9 bases. J lost 9 bases, V lost 2 bases, and 8 bases had no gene match. The CDR3 runs 15 residues. The germline gives CDR1 LNHDA, CDR2 SQIVND (reference sequence). CDR3 amino acids: CASSIKGQGGGEQFF. The CDR3 DNA follows: TGTGCCAGTAGTATAAAGGGACAGGGTGGAGGTGAGCAGTTCTTC.

The CDR3 coding sequence is TGCGCCAGCAGCTTGACAGGGATCTCCCAAGAGACCCAGTACTTC. Protein sequence: CASSLTGISQETQYF. The rearrangement links TRBV5-1 to TRBJ2-5, with D possibly being TRBD1 (6 bases). CDR3 size: 15 residues. Germline-derived CDR1 and CDR2 are SGHRS and YFSETQ. The V end lost 1 base, the J end lost 1 base, and 11 bases lay between the germline ends.

This rearrangement joins TRBV6-6 to TRBJ1-6; no reliable D call. The CDR3 has 14 residues. Germline V gives CDR1 MNHNY, CDR2 SVGAGI (reference sequence). The germline V and J ends were trimmed by 0 bases and 9 bases, with 9 bases remaining between them. The CDR3 reads CASSYSSEGSPLHF. The CDR3 bases are TGTGCCAGCAGTTACTCGAGCGAGGGTTCACCCCTCCACTTT.

The chain is built from TRBV7-9 and TRBJ2-1, with D possibly TRBD2 on 6 matching bases. Germline V gene data show CDR1 as SEHNR and CDR2 as FQNEAQ (reference sequence). V gave up 3 bases and J gave up 3 bases, with 12 bases separating them. The CDR3 consists of 15 residues. CDR3 bases: TGTGCCAGCAGCTTGGGACTGGACTTCTACAATGAGCAGTTCTTC. Translating it yields CASSLGLDFYNEQFF.

The CDR3 bases are TGTGCCAGCAGTCAGACAGGGTTTGATTCACCCCTCCACTTT. It yields the protein CASSQTGFDSPLHF. V and J are TRBV28 and TRBJ1-6, with 7 bases that match TRBD1. V trimming: 5 bases; J trimming: 8 bases; junction bases outside the gene matches: 6. The CDR3 has 14 residues. Germline CDR1 MDHEN, CDR2 SYDVKM.